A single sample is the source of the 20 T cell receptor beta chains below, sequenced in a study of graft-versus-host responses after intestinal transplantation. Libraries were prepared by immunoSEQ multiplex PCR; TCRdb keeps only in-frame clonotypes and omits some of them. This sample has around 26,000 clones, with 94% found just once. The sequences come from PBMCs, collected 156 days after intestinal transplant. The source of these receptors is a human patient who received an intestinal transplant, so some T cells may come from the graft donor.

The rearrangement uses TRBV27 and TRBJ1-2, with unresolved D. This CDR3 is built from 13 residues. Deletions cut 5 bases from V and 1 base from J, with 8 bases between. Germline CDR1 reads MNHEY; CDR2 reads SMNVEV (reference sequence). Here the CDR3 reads CASSTTVNYGYTF. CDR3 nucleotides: TGTGCCAGCAGTACCACAGTTAACTATGGCTACACCTTC.

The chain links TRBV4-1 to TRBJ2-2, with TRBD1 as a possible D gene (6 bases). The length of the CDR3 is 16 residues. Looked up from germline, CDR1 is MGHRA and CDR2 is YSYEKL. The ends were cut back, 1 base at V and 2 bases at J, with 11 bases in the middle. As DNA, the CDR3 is TGCGCCAGCAGCCAAGTGGCAGGGACAAACACCGGGGAGCTGTTTTTT. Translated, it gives CASSQVAGTNTGELFF.

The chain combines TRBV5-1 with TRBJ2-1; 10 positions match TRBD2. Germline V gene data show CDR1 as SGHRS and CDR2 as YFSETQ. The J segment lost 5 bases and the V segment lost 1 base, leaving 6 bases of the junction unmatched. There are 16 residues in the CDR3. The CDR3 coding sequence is TGCGCCAGCAGCTTGAGAGCGGGGGGGACCAACAATGAGCAGTTCTTC. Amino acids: CASSLRAGGTNNEQFF.

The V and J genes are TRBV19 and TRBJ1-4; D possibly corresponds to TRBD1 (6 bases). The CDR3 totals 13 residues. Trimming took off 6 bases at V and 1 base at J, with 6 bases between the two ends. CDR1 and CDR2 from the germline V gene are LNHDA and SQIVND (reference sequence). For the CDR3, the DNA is TGTGCCAGTAGAGGGGGAACTAATGAAAAACTGTTTTTT. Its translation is CASRGGTNEKLFF.

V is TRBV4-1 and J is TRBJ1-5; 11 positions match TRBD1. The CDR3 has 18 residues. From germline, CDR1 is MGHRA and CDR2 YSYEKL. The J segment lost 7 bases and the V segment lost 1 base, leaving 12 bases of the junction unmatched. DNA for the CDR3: TGCGCCAGCAGCCAAGGGGCGGCCGGGACAGGGGGAATACAGCCCCAGCATTTT. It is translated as CASSQGAAGTGGIQPQHF.

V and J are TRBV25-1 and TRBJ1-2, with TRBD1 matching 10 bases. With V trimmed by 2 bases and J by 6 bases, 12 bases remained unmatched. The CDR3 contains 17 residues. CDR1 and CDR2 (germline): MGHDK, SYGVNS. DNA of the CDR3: TGTGCCAGCAGTGAAGGGGGGACAGGGGTTCGAGAAAATGGCTACACCTTC. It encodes CASSEGGTGVRENGYTF.

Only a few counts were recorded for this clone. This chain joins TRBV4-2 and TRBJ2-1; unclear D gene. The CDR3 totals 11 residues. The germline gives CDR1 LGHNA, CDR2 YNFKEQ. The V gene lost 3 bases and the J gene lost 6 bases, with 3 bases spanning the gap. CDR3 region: CASSQGNEQFF. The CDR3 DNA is TGTGCCAGCAGCCAGGGCAATGAGCAGTTCTTC.

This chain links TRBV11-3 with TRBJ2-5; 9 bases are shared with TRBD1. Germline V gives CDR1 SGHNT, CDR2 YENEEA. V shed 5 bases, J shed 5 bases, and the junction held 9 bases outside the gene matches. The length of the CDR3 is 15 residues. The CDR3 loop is CASSERDRETETQYF. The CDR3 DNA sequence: TGTGCCAGCAGCGAACGGGACAGGGAAACGGAGACCCAGTACTTC.

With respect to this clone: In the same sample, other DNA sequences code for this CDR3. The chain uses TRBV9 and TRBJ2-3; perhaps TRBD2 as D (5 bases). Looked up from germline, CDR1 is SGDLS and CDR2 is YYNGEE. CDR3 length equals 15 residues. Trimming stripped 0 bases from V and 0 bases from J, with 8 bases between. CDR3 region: CASSVDGLSTDTQYF. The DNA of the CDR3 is TGTGCCAGCAGCGTAGACGGACTTAGCACAGATACGCAGTATTTT. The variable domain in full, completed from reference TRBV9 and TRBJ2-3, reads DSGVTQTPKHLITATGQRVTLRCSPRSGDLSVYWYQQSLDQGLQFLIQYYNGEERAKGNILERFSAQQFPDLHSELNLSSLELGDSALYFCASSVDGLSTDTQYFGPGTRLTVL.

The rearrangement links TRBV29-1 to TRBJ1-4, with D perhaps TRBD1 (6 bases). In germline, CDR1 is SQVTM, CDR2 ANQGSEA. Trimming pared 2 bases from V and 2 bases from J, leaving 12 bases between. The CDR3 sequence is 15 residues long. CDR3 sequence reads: CSVELGGLTNEKLFF. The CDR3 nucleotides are TGCAGCGTTGAACTGGGGGGCCTCACTAATGAAAAACTGTTTTTT.

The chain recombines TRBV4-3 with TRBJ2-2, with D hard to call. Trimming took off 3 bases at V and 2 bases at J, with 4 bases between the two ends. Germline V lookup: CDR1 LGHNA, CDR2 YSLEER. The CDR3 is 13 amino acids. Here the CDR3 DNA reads TGCGCCAGCAGCCAGAGAAACACCGGGGAGCTGTTTTTT. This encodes CASSQRNTGELFF.

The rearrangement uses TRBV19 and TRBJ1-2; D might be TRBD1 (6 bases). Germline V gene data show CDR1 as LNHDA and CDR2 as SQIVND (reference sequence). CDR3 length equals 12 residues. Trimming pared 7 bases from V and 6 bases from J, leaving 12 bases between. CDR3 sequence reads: CASKPGADGYTF. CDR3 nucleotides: TGTGCCAGTAAGCCGGGGGCAGATGGCTACACCTTC.

CDR3 sequence: CASSPPGGQGNEQYF. The CDR3 bases are TGTGCCAGCTCACCACCCGGGGGACAGGGGAACGAGCAGTACTTC. J is TRBJ2-7 and V is TRBV18; 10 nucleotides align to TRBD1. After removal of 0 bases from V and 5 bases from J, the junction contained 4 bases not matched to a gene. Germline CDR1 and CDR2: KGHSH and LQKENI. This CDR3 comprises 15 residues.

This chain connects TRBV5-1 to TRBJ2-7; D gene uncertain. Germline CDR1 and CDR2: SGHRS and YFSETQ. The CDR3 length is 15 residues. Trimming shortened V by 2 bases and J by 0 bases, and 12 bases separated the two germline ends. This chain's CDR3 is CASSFSDLSSYEQYF. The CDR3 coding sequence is TGCGCCAGCAGCTTCTCGGACCTCAGCTCCTACGAGCAGTACTTC.

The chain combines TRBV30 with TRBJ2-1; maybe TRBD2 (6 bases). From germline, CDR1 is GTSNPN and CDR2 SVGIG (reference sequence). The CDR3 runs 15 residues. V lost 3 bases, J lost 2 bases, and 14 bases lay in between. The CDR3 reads CAWREGSHAYNEQFF. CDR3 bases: TGTGCCTGGAGGGAGGGGTCCCATGCCTACAATGAGCAGTTCTTC. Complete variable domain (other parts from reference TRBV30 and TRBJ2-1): SQTIHQWPATLVQPVGSPLSLECTVEGTSNPNLYWYRQAAGRGLQLLFYSVGIGQISSEVPQNLSASRPQDRQFILSSKKLLLSDSGFYLCAWREGSHAYNEQFFGPGTRLTVL.

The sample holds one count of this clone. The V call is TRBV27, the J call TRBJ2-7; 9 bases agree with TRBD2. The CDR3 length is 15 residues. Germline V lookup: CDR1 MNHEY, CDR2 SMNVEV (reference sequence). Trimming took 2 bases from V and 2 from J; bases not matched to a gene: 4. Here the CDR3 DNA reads TGTGCCAGCAGTTTACAGCGGGGGGCCACCTACGAGCAGTACTTC. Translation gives CASSLQRGATYEQYF.

CDR3 sequence: CATSRGRLFSNQPQHF. The DNA for the CDR3 is TGTGCCACCAGCAGAGGCCGGTTGTTTAGCAATCAGCCCCAGCATTTT. This chain uses TRBV15 with TRBJ1-5; D not resolved. This CDR3 contains 16 residues. CDR1 and CDR2 from the germline V gene are LNHNV and YYDKDF (reference sequence). V dropped 1 base and J dropped 0 bases, with 10 bases sitting between them.

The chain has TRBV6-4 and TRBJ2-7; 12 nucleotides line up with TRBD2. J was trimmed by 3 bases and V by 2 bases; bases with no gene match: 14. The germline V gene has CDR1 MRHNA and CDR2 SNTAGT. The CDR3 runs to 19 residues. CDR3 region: CASSDNPGLAGQKGYEQYF. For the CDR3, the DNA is TGTGCCAGCAGTGACAACCCGGGACTAGCGGGTCAAAAGGGCTACGAGCAGTACTTC.

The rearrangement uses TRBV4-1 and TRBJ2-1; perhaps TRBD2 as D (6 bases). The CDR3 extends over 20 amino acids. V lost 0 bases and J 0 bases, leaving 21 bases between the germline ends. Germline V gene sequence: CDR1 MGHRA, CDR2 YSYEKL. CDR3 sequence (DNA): TGCGCCAGCAGCCAAGATCGAGGGAGCCTAGCGCTAAGCTCCTACAATGAGCAGTTCTTC. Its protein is CASSQDRGSLALSSYNEQFF.

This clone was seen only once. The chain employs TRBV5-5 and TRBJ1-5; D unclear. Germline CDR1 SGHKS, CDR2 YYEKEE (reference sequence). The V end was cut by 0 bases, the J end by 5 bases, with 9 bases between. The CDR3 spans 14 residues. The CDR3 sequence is CASSLGAGHQPQHF. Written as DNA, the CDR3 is TGTGCCAGCAGCTTGGGGGCAGGTCATCAGCCCCAGCATTTT. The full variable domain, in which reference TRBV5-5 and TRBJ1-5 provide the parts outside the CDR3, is DAGVTQSPTHLIKTRGQQVTLRCSPISGHKSVSWYQQVLGQGPQFIFQYYEKEERGRGNFPDRFSARQFPNYSSELNVNALLLGDSALYLCASSLGAGHQPQHFGDGTRLSIL.